Below, one T cell receptor beta chain is given with its context. Its matching antigen is unknown. This specimen belongs to a study of long-term antiretroviral therapy in people with HIV. The overall study: The earliest samples came from an era when ART typically awaited falling CD4 counts.

Germline V gives CDR1 MDHEN, CDR2 SYDVKM. V gave up 2 bases and J gave up 2 bases, with 12 bases separating them. The CDR3 totals 15 residues. This was the immunoSEQ v3.0 assay at survey level. Clones were read by immunoSEQ multiplex PCR, and TCRdb kept only the in-frame ones, dropping some. There are over 35,000 clones in the sample; around 85% occur only once, and approximately 5.1% lies in the top ten. Study conclusions and caveats: Diversity measured after ART increased yet remained under transplant donor controls.

This chain uses TRBV28 with TRBJ1-2; perhaps TRBD1 as D (5 bases). This receptor was identified in a man younger than 30 with HIV. This specimen was unsorted PBMCs, taken 1.5 years after starting antiretroviral therapy. The CDR3, as DNA: TGTGCCAGCAGTTTAGTGGGGCCCCCGAACTATGGCTACACCTTC. It encodes CASSLVGPPNYGYTF.